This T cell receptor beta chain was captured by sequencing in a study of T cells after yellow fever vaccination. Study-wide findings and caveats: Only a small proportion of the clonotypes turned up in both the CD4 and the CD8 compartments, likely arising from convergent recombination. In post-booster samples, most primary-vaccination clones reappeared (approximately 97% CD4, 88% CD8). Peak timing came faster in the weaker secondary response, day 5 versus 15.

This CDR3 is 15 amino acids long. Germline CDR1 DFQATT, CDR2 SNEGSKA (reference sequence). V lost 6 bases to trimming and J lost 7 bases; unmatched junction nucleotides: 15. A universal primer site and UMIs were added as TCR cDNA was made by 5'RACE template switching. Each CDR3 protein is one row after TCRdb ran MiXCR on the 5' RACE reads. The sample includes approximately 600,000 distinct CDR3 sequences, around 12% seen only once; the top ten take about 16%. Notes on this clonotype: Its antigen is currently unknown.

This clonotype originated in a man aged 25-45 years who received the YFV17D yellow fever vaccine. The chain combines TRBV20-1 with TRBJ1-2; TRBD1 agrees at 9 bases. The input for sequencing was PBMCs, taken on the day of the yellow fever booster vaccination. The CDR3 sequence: CSARAAGQGITGYTF. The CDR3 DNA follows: TGCAGTGCCCGAGCGGCCGGACAGGGGATTACTGGCTACACCTTC.